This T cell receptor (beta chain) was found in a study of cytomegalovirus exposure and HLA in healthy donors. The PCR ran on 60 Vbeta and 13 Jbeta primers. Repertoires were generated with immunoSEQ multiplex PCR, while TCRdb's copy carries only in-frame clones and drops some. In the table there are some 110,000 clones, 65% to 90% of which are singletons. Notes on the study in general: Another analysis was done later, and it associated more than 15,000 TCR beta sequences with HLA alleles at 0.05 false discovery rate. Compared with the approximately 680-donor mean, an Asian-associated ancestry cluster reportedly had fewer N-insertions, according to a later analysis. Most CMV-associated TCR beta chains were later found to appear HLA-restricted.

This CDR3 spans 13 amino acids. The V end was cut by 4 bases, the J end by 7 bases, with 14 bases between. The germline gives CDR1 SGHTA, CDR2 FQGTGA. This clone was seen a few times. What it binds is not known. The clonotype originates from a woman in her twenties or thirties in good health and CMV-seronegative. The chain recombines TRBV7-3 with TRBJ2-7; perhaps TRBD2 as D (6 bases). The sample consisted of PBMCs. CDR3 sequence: CASSWDARGEQYF. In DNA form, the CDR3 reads TGTGCCAGCAGCTGGGACGCTCGGGGGGAGCAGTACTTC.